These 25 T cell receptor beta chains came from one sample sequenced in a study of early T cells in non-severe SARS-CoV-2 infection. TCRdb used MiXCR to reprocess the 5' RACE reads, holding one entry per CDR3 protein. The sample includes 40,000 to 60,000 distinct CDR3 sequences, 8.5% to 10% of them seen just once. Sequencing was done on a sample of whole blood. The receptors stem from an adult who was a healthcare worker with PCR-confirmed SARS-CoV-2 infection or an uninfected control (not recorded which).

In its sample, this clonotype was seen many times. This rearrangement joins TRBV28 to TRBJ1-1; weak D call: TRBD1 (5 bases). Trimming cost V 6 bases and J 2 bases, with 16 bases left between them. This CDR3 has 15 amino acids. Per the germline V gene, CDR1 is MDHEN and CDR2 is SYDVKM. The CDR3 DNA reads TGTGCCAGCAGCCTCCTTGGGACGGTCAACACTGAAGCTTTCTTT. Its translation: CASSLLGTVNTEAFF.

The genes are TRBV27 and TRBJ2-3; D remains ambiguous. Trimming removed 3 bases from V and 2 bases from J, with 12 bases in between. This CDR3 has 15 amino acids. Germline CDR1 is MNHEY and CDR2 is SMNVEV (reference sequence). The CDR3 DNA is TGTGCCAGCAGTTTCATCACCGGAGCCACAGATACGCAGTATTTT. It translates to CASSFITGATDTQYF.

This clonotype has a count of ten or more. V gene TRBV9 combines with J gene TRBJ1-1, with 7 bases that match TRBD1. J lost 6 bases, V lost 0 bases, and 5 bases had no gene match. This CDR3 spans 14 amino acids. CDR1 is SGDLS, CDR2 YYNGEE, per germline. The CDR3 loop is CASSVVRGGPEAFF. CDR3 coding DNA: TGTGCCAGCAGCGTAGTCAGGGGGGGACCTGAAGCTTTCTTT.

This clonotype was recorded many times. The chain employs TRBV29-1 and TRBJ2-2; perhaps D is TRBD1 or TRBD2 (7 bases each). Germline loops: CDR1 SQVTM, CDR2 ANQGSEA. Trimming removed 3 bases at V and 5 bases at J, with 16 bases between. The CDR3 is 15 amino acids. The CDR3 spells CSVDGRQGGTGELFF. Here the CDR3 DNA reads TGCAGCGTTGACGGCCGGCAGGGGGGGACCGGGGAGCTGTTTTTT.

The CDR3 nucleotides are TGCAGTGCCGATCGGACAGGGGGACCCTACGAGCAGTACTTC. Residues: CSADRTGGPYEQYF. J is TRBJ2-7 and V is TRBV20-1, with TRBD1 matching 10 bases. J gave up 2 bases and V 6 bases, and 7 bases lay outside the gene matches. CDR1 and CDR2 from the germline V gene are DFQATT and SNEGSKA (reference sequence). The CDR3 has 14 amino acids.

Ten or more counts support this clonotype. The chain recombines TRBV20-1 with TRBJ2-7; maybe TRBD2 (6 bases). This CDR3 has 15 residues. Trimming cost V 3 bases and J 3 bases, with 18 bases left between them. The germline CDR1 and CDR2 sequences are DFQATT and SNEGSKA (reference sequence). The CDR3 loop reads CSARGVRESIYEQYF. The CDR3 DNA reads TGCAGTGCTAGGGGGGTGCGGGAATCCATCTACGAGCAGTACTTC.

This clonotype has just a few counts. V gene TRBV6-5 combines with J gene TRBJ2-2, with 8 bases identical to TRBD1. Germline CDR1 is MNHEY and CDR2 is SVGAGI. Trimming took 1 base from V and 3 from J; bases not matched to a gene: 1. The CDR3 length is 15 residues. The CDR3 bases are TGTGCCAGCAGTTACTTGGGACAGGACACCGGGGAGCTGTTTTTT. As protein: CASSYLGQDTGELFF.

The gene calls are TRBV5-4 and TRBJ1-4, with D unresolved. There are 13 residues in the CDR3. Trimming pared 0 bases from V and 9 bases from J, leaving 9 bases between. Per the germline V gene, CDR1 is SGHNT and CDR2 is YYREEE (reference sequence). CDR3 nucleotides: TGTGCCAGCAGCTTGGAACCCGGGCAAAAACTGTTTTTT. Protein product: CASSLEPGQKLFF.

The rearrangement links TRBV20-1 to TRBJ1-1, with TRBD1 identical over 7 bases. V shed 1 base, J shed 4 bases, and the junction held 6 bases outside the gene matches. Per the germline V gene, CDR1 is DFQATT and CDR2 is SNEGSKA (reference sequence). This CDR3 is built from 14 residues. The CDR3 loop reads CSARGAGGGTEAFF. The DNA for the CDR3 is TGCAGTGCTAGAGGGGCAGGGGGGGGCACTGAAGCTTTCTTT.

This clonotype was recorded a few times. The chain couples TRBV2 to TRBJ2-5, with 7 nucleotides matching TRBD2. The CDR3 runs to 10 residues. Trimming cost V 7 bases and J 9 bases; bases outside gene matches: 2. Germline lookup yields CDR1 SNHLY and CDR2 FYNNEI. The CDR3 loop is CASTGGAQYF. DNA of the CDR3: TGTGCCAGCACGGGGGGAGCCCAGTACTTC. Based on the CDR3 plus reference TRBV2 and TRBJ2-5, the full variable domain is EPEVTQTPSHQVTQMGQEVILRCVPISNHLYFYWYRQILGQKVEFLVSFYNNEISEKSEIFDDQFSVERPDGSNFTLKIRSTKLEDSAMYFCASTGGAQYFGPGTRLLVL.

This rearrangement joins TRBV12-3 or TRBV12-4 to TRBJ1-1; D perhaps matches TRBD1 (5 bases). The CDR3 length is 14 residues. With 5 bases removed from V and 4 bases from J, the gap between germline ends came to 14 bases. CDR3 in amino acids: CASSSRVPSTEAFF. CDR3 nucleotide sequence: TGTGCCAGCAGTAGCAGGGTCCCGAGCACTGAAGCTTTCTTT.

This clonotype showed up many times. V and J are TRBV9 and TRBJ1-1; D gene unclear. The V end was cut by 6 bases, the J end by 1 base, with 16 bases between. Per germline, CDR1 SGDLS and CDR2 YYNGEE. There are 15 residues in the CDR3. CDR3 sequence (DNA): TGTGCCAGCAAGGGCAGAGGAGGACCGAACACTGAAGCTTTCTTT. Protein sequence: CASKGRGGPNTEAFF.

This clonotype came up many times. The CDR3 protein is CASSQGFLGQGDEAFF. CDR3 sequence (DNA): TGCGCCAGCAGCCAAGGGTTCCTGGGACAGGGGGATGAAGCTTTCTTT. The chain is built from TRBV4-1 and TRBJ1-1; 11 bases are a match to TRBD1. This CDR3 comprises 16 residues. Germline CDR1 is MGHRA and CDR2 is YSYEKL. The J segment lost 7 bases and the V segment lost 1 base, leaving 8 bases of the junction unmatched.

This clonotype has at least ten counts. This chain joins TRBV5-4 and TRBJ1-1; D not certain. V dropped 2 bases and J dropped 0 bases, with 8 bases sitting between them. CDR1 is SGHNT, CDR2 YYREEE, per germline (reference sequence). The CDR3 sequence is 14 residues long. The CDR3 here is CASSFGPMNTEAFF. In DNA form, the CDR3 reads TGTGCCAGCAGCTTTGGGCCTATGAACACTGAAGCTTTCTTT.

This clonotype showed up many times. The gene calls are TRBV28 and TRBJ1-5, with D possibly TRBD1 on 5 matching bases. Germline V gene sequence: CDR1 MDHEN, CDR2 SYDVKM. The CDR3 runs 13 residues. The V and J ends lost 7 bases and 0 bases respectively, with 7 bases between them. The CDR3 nucleotides are TGTGCCAGCATGGGGGATAGCAATCAGCCCCAGCATTTT. Translated, it gives CASMGDSNQPQHF.

This chain joins TRBV4-2 and TRBJ2-7; D uncertain. The V gene lost 1 base and the J gene lost 4 bases, with 11 bases spanning the gap. This CDR3 is 14 amino acids long. Germline lookup yields CDR1 LGHNA and CDR2 YNFKEQ. CDR3 sequence: CASSQGTQVYEQYF. The CDR3 nucleotides read TGTGCCAGCAGCCAAGGGACCCAGGTTTACGAGCAGTACTTC.

This clonotype has ten or more counts. This chain uses TRBV3-1 with TRBJ1-1; D gene unclear. This CDR3 has 13 residues. Trimming cost V 1 base and J 6 bases, with 9 bases left between them. CDR1 LGHDT and CDR2 YNNKEL come from the germline V gene (reference sequence). The CDR3 sequence: CASSQGLIAEAFF. In DNA, the CDR3 is TGTGCCAGCAGCCAAGGGCTGATCGCTGAAGCTTTCTTT. Full variable domain (missing parts from reference TRBV3-1 and TRBJ1-1): DTAVSQTPKYLVTQMGNDKSIKCEQNLGHDTMYWYKQDSKKFLKIMFSYNNKELIINETVPNRFSPKSPDKAHLNLHINSLELGDSAVYFCASSQGLIAEAFFGQGTRLTVV.

This rearrangement joins TRBV18 to TRBJ2-7, with TRBD1 as a possible D gene (6 bases). V gave up 6 bases and J gave up 3 bases, with 15 bases separating them. This CDR3 contains 14 residues. CDR1 and CDR2 (germline): KGHSH, LQKENI. CDR3 in amino acids: CASSPRQEDYEQYF. As DNA, the CDR3 is TGTGCCAGCTCCCCTAGACAGGAAGACTACGAGCAGTACTTC.

The chain joins TRBV28 to TRBJ2-7; the D gene is possibly TRBD1 (5 bases). Germline CDR1 reads MDHEN; CDR2 reads SYDVKM. V was trimmed by 1 base and J by 7 bases, leaving 14 bases between them. This CDR3 comprises 14 residues. The CDR3: CASSLFSPPGEQYF. CDR3 nucleotides: TGTGCCAGCAGTTTATTTTCCCCCCCAGGGGAGCAGTACTTC. Filled out from reference TRBV28 and TRBJ2-7, the complete variable domain reads DVKVTQSSRYLVKRTGEKVFLECVQDMDHENMFWYRQDPGLGLRLIYFSYDVKMKEKGDIPEGYSVSREKKERFSLILESASTNQTSMYLCASSLFSPPGEQYFGPGTRLTVT.

V and J are TRBV28 and TRBJ2-1, with TRBD1 matching over 7 bases. This CDR3 comprises 15 residues. The J segment lost 2 bases and the V segment lost 7 bases, leaving 8 bases of the junction unmatched. Germline V CDR1 and CDR2: MDHEN, SYDVKM. The chain's CDR3 is CASTALTGAYNEQFF. The DNA for the CDR3 is TGTGCCAGCACGGCCTTAACAGGGGCCTACAATGAGCAGTTCTTC.

The chain employs TRBV6-6 and TRBJ2-2; D is undetermined. Per the germline V gene, CDR1 is MNHNY and CDR2 is SVGAGI (reference sequence). Trimming cost V 5 bases and J 1 base, with 17 bases left between them. This CDR3 has 17 amino acids. CDR3 bases: TGTGCCAGCAGTCCGCACCCTCTAGGGATGAACACCGGGGAGCTGTTTTTT. Translating gives CASSPHPLGMNTGELFF.

This clonotype has at least ten counts. The rearrangement joins TRBV29-1 to TRBJ2-7, with D possibly being TRBD2 (6 bases). CDR1 and CDR2 (germline): SQVTM, ANQGSEA. V lost 5 bases and J 5 bases, leaving 13 bases between the germline ends. This CDR3 contains 12 residues. The CDR3 DNA follows: TGCAGCGTTTCTCAGGGAGGCGACGAGCAGTACTTC. This codes for CSVSQGGDEQYF.

V and J are TRBV18 and TRBJ2-3; no clear D gene. Germline CDR1 is KGHSH and CDR2 is LQKENI. V was shortened by 8 bases and J by 3 bases, with 12 bases between the two germline ends. The CDR3 loop spans 13 amino acids. CDR3 in amino acids: CASVLRLTDTQYF. The CDR3 DNA sequence: TGTGCCAGCGTTCTGAGGTTGACAGATACGCAGTATTTT.

This clonotype showed up many times. V and J are TRBV4-1 and TRBJ2-7; 7 nucleotides align to TRBD2. V lost 5 bases, J lost 9 bases, and 19 bases stayed unmatched. This CDR3 is 16 amino acids long. Looked up from germline, CDR1 is MGHRA and CDR2 is YSYEKL. The CDR3 here is CASSGREGRVSGGQYF. CDR3 DNA sequence: TGCGCCAGCAGCGGGCGAGAGGGTCGGGTCTCGGGAGGGCAGTACTTC.

The J gene is TRBJ2-1, the V gene TRBV10-3; D remains unclear. Germline V gene lookup returns CDR1 ENHRY and CDR2 SYGVKD. This CDR3 comprises 15 residues. V was pared by 4 bases and J by 0 bases, with 10 bases between. The CDR3 DNA reads TGTGCCATCAGTGGACAAAGTAGCTCCTACAATGAGCAGTTCTTC. This encodes CAISGQSSSYNEQFF.